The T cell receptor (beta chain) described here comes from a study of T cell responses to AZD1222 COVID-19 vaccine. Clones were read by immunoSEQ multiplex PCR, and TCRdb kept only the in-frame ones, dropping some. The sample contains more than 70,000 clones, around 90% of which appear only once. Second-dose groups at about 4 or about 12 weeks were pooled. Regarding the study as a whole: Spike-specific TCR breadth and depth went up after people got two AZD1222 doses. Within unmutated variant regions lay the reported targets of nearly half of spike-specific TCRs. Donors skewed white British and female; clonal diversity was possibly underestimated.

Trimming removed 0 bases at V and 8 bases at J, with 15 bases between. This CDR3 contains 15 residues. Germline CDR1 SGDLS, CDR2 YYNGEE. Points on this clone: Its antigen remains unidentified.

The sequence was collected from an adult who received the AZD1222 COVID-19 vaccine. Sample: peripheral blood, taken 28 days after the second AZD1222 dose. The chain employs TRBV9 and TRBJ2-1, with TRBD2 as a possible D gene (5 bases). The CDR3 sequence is CASSVDWSLAYEQFF. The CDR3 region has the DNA TGTGCCAGCAGCGTAGATTGGTCCCTAGCCTATGAGCAGTTCTTC.